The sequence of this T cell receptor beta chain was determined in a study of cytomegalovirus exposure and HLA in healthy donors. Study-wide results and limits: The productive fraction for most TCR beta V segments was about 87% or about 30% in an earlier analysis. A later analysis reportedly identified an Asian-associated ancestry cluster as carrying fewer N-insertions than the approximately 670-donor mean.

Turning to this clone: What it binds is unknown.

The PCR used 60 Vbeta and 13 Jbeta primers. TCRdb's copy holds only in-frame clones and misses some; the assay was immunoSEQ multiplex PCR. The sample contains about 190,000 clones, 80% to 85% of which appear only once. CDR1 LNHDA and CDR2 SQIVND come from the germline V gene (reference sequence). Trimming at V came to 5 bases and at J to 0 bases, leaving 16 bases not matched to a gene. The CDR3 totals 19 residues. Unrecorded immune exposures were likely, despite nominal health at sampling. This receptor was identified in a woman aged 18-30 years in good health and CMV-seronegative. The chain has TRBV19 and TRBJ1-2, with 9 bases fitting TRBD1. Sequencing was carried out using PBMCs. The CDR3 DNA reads TGTGCCAGTAGTGCGATTAGGACAGGGGAGGCAGGATCTAACTATGGCTACACCTTC. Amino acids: CASSAIRTGEAGSNYGYTF.